This TCR beta chain was obtained from a study of PD-L1 blockade in urothelial cancer (dated by TCRdb to about 2017). In terms of the full investigation: Therapy was started around 2014 for all patients, and atezolizumab 1,200 mg was administered intravenously every 3 weeks. About 85% of the roughly 29 patients were males with bladder-origin urothelial cancer, and about 65% of the roughly 29 reported a prior smoking history. Patients had an ECOG performance status of 0 or 1 and had received between 0 and 3 prior chemotherapy regimens. Blood samples were analyzed at 3 weeks after treatment start (second dose) and at 6 weeks after treatment start. Blood samples yielded a median of roughly 150,000 T cells and roughly 83,000 unique TCRs, with median clonality 0.080. The study, an exploratory multi-omic analysis, examined somatic, immune and clinical correlates of response to PD-L1 blockade with atezolizumab in urothelial cancer. TCR sequencing covered pretreatment tumor samples and matched, serially collected peripheral blood taken before and after atezolizumab treatment. Durable clinical benefit was defined as progression-free survival longer than 6 months, and TCR features were also tested against progression-free and overall survival. In the same patients, pretreatment tumors underwent whole exome sequencing and RNA sequencing in addition to TCR sequencing. Nine or ten patients reached durable clinical benefit, while about 19 patients did not. Around 30 patients had pretreatment blood TCR-seq, roughly 25 had at least one posttreatment blood collection, and roughly 25 had tumor TCR-seq. The research as a whole found: At 3 weeks after the start of treatment, tumor-associated TCR clones in peripheral blood had expanded more in patients with durable benefit (n of about 20, p = 0.022). A pretreatment peripheral blood TCR clonality below the median was linked to improved progression-free and overall survival. Because the sample size was small (n of about 29) and many of the analyses were exploratory, the results are meant to be hypothesis-generating.

To estimate absolute template abundance from read counts, synthetic TCR analog templates were spiked into each PCR. The immunoSEQ assay was used to amplify TCRbeta CDR3 regions from genomic DNA with bias-controlled V and J gene primers. Sequencing of rearranged TCRbeta segments was done at approximately 20X coverage. As for how the authors treated the data: Clustering was used to correct sequencing errors, and CDR3s were annotated against IMGT to assign V, D and J genes. Downstream analyses used only productive TCRbeta rearrangements and left out out-of-frame or stop-codon sequences. Clonality was computed as one minus Shannon entropy normalized by the log of the number of unique productive sequences. Clones differing between time points or between blood and tumor were identified using Fisher's exact test with Benjamini-Hochberg correction, with an adjusted p below 0.01 applied as the threshold. TCRdb limited this immuneACCESS table to in-frame rearrangements with V and J called. A share of clones is missing; checked studies link under half to unresolved V genes, and the rest is unexplained. That table gives V, J and clone size, and the DNA gave D and trimming. Counted in this sample were tens of thousands of clones; roughly 82% of them appeared once. 4% to 5.5% of the sample lies in the top ten.

The cohort included 29 patients with locally advanced or metastatic urothelial carcinoma who were treated at Memorial Sloan Kettering on a trial protocol. Peripheral blood mononuclear cells were collected pretreatment and during treatment, with between 1 and 8 total time points obtained per patient. The Qiagen DNeasy Blood extraction kit was used to purify genomic DNA from total PBMCs and from tumor samples. PBMCs were collected pretreatment and during treatment, and were isolated and stored as previously described. Inclusive of the bounding cysteine and phenylalanine, the CDR3 is 14 residues long. CDR3 DNA only is kept here, 42 bases in frame from base 1. CDR1 and CDR2 are read off the germline V gene as SGDLS and YYNGEE. The V end loses 5 bases and the J end loses 5 bases, and a stretch of 16 bases separates them. As concerns this clone: No cognate antigen has been identified for it. The input lacks base qualities; no much larger clone sits a single base away.

The receptor was isolated from a man in his 70s with urothelial cancer. The rearrangement joined TRBV9 to TRBJ1-1; the D gene remains uncertain. The material sequenced was PBMCs, taken around atezolizumab (anti-PD-L1) treatment. The CDR3 protein sequence reads: CASSREWPETEAFF. The nucleotides are TGTGCCAGCAGTAGGGAGTGGCCGGAGACTGAAGCTTTCTTT.